One T cell receptor (beta chain) is described in this entry. In the authors' methods: Nucleated cell number was recorded as an estimate derived from reference gene primer amplification. TCRdb's copy holds only in-frame clones and misses some; the assay was immunoSEQ multiplex PCR. D and trimming come from the DNA, and the V and J calls and clone size come from that table. In the table there are 95,000 to 150,000 clones, more than 60% of which are singletons. This entry comes from a study of blood T cell repertoires in COVID-19. Background on the study: COVID-19 samples from acute and convalescent phases originated in the United States, Italy and Spain. Sources were T cells, B-cell-depleted T cells, or PBMCs; the material itself was cDNA or gDNA.

Trimming stripped 1 base from V and 8 bases from J, with 12 bases between. The CDR3 is 14 amino acids. CDR1 and CDR2 (germline): MNHEY, SVGEGT. The V call is TRBV6-2 or TRBV6-3, the J call TRBJ2-1; weak D call: TRBD2 (5 bases). The sequencing input was peripheral blood. The receptor was derived from a woman aged 70 to 79 with acute or convalescent COVID-19. The CDR3, as DNA: TGTGCCAGCAGTTACTACCCCAGGACTTATGAGCAGTTCTTC. This translates into CASSYYPRTYEQFF.